Below, 4 T cell receptor beta chains from the same sample are listed, as sequenced in a study of long-term antiretroviral therapy in people with HIV. The authors ran the immunoSEQ assay, v3.0, at survey level. Generated by immunoSEQ multiplex PCR, the TCRdb table keeps only in-frame clones and is missing some. The table includes 15,000 to 20,000 clones, 79% detected once. Here the sequenced sample was unsorted PBMCs, taken at the start of antiretroviral therapy. The receptors here all came from a man between 25 and 39 years old with HIV.

This chain joins TRBV2 and TRBJ2-7, with D maybe TRBD2 (5 bases). The V end lost 8 bases, the J end lost 1 base, and 9 bases lay between the germline ends. Germline V lookup: CDR1 SNHLY, CDR2 FYNNEI. The CDR3 runs 12 residues. The CDR3 DNA sequence: TGTGCCAGCCGCGGGTTATCCTACGAGCAGTACTTC. This encodes CASRGLSYEQYF.

The chain carries TRBV11-2 and TRBJ1-4; D is perhaps TRBD1 (5 bases). The ends were cut back, 5 bases at V and 7 bases at J, with 17 bases in the middle. CDR1 is SGHAT and CDR2 is FQNNGV in the germline V gene. The CDR3 sequence is 15 residues long. CDR3 in amino acids: CASSGTGVPLEKLFF. The DNA of the CDR3 is TGTGCCAGCAGCGGAACAGGTGTCCCTCTTGAAAAACTGTTTTTT.

The chain carries TRBV7-3 and TRBJ2-1; D is possibly TRBD1 or TRBD2 (5 bases each). Germline lookup yields CDR1 SGHTA and CDR2 FQGTGA. The CDR3 runs to 16 residues. Trimming took off 5 bases at V and 8 bases at J, with 22 bases between the two ends. The DNA of the CDR3 is TGTGCCAGCAGCCCCCTTGGGGGAACTATTTTCGATGAGCAGTTCTTC. Encoded protein: CASSPLGGTIFDEQFF. The full variable domain, in which reference TRBV7-3 and TRBJ2-1 provide the parts outside the CDR3, is GAGVSQTPSNKVTEKGKYVELRCDPISGHTALYWYRQSLGQGPEFLIYFQGTGAADDSGLPNDRFFAVRPEGSVSTLKIQRTERGDSAVYLCASSPLGGTIFDEQFFGPGTRLTVL.

This clone has more than one count but fewer than ten. This chain links TRBV7-2 with TRBJ2-7, with D maybe TRBD1 (5 bases). This CDR3 region has 16 residues. V was shortened by 1 base and J by 2 bases, with 15 bases between the two germline ends. CDR1 SGHTA and CDR2 FQGNSA come from the germline V gene. CDR3 protein: CASSLGEDTSAYEQYF. CDR3 nucleotides: TGTGCCAGCAGCTTAGGTGAGGACACCTCAGCCTACGAGCAGTACTTC.